This TCR beta chain was observed in a study of regulatory dendritic cells for organ transplantation. Findings and limits, study-wide: Memory T cells were less diverse than naive, with memory CD8+ most oligoclonal. Considerable individual heterogeneity was seen in alloreactive memory CD8+ T cells.

The method was immunoSEQ multiplex PCR; TCRdb's version includes in-frame clones alone and lacks a portion of them. The data contain 9,500 to 15,000 clones, around three quarters of them singletons. Sorted T cells were CFSE-labeled and cultured 5 days with allogeneic regulatory or mature dendritic cells at 1:10. CD4+ or CD8+ T cells were sorted as naive CD45RA+ or memory CD45RO+. This CDR3 has 15 amino acids. Per germline, CDR1 LGHNT and CDR2 FRNRAP. Losses at the gene ends were 5 bases for V and 8 bases for J; bases not matched to a gene: 11. Details on this clone: What it binds is unknown.

The chain is built from TRBV12-5 and TRBJ2-1; 8 nucleotides align to TRBD1. This clonotype was obtained from a human donor in good health. Sequenced sample: naive CD4+ T cells from blood cultured with regulatory dendritic cells. Subset given: CD45RA+ naive T cells. CDR3 sequence reads: CASGGGTGDGHEQFF. DNA for the CDR3: TGTGCTAGTGGTGGCGGGACAGGAGACGGGCATGAGCAGTTCTTC.